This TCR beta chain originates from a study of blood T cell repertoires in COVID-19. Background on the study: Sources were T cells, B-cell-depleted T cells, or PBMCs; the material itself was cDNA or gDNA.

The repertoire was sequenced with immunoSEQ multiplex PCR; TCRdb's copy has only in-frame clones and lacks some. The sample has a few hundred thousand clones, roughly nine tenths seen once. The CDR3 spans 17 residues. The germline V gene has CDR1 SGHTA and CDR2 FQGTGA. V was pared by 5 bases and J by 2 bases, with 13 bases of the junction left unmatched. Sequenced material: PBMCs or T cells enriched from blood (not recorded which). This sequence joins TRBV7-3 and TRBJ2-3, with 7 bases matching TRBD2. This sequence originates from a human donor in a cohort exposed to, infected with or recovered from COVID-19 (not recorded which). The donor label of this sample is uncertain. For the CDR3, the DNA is TGTGCCAGCAGCCCCTCCCCGGTGGGAGGGAACACAGATACGCAGTATTTT. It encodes CASSPSPVGGNTDTQYF. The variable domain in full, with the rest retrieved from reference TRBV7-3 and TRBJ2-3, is GAGVSQTPSNKVTEKGKYVELRCDPISGHTALYWYRQSLGQGPEFLIYFQGTGAADDSGLPNDRFFAVRPEGSVSTLKIQRTERGDSAVYLCASSPSPVGGNTDTQYFGPGTRLTVL.